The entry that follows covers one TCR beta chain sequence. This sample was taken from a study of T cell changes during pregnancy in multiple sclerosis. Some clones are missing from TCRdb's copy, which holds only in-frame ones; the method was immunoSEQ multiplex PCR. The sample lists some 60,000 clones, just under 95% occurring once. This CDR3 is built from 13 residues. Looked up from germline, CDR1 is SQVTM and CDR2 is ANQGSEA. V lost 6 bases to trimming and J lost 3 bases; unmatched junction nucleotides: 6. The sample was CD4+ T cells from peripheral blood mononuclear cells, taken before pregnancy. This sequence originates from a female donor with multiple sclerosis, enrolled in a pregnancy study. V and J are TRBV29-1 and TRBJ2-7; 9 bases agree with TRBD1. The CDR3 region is CSVVTGGGYEQYF. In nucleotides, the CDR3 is TGCAGCGTCGTGACAGGGGGAGGCTACGAGCAGTACTTC.